One T cell receptor (beta chain) is described in this entry. Its recognized antigen is unknown. Base qualities are not provided; no much larger clone lies one nucleotide away. From the cysteine up to the phenylalanine, the CDR3 has a length of 18 residues. The sequence is cut down to CDR3 DNA, 54 bases in frame from base 1. V is trimmed back by 1 base and J by 0 bases, and the junction contains 7 bases that no gene match accounts for. Reading the germline V gene gives CDR1 SNHLY and CDR2 FYNNEI. This sample is part of a study of T cell responses to AZD1222 COVID-19 vaccine (TCRdb year 2021). For the study in its entirety: Because spike-specific TCR depth and breadth did not differ between the two schedules, AZD1222 recipients who got a second dose at roughly 4 weeks were pooled with those who got a second dose at roughly 12 weeks. TCR sequencing covered fewer than 250 trial participants: 207 given two doses of AZD1222 and approximately 26 given two doses of MenACWY control vaccine. Trial participants were enrolled by age into 18-55, 56-69 and 70-plus year subgroups, with about 150, 27 and 61 TCR-sequenced participants respectively.

What the authors observed across the whole study: After two AZD1222 doses, spike-specific TCR breadth and depth were significantly higher than at day 0 and than in MenACWY recipients. In the small 56-69-year group, the increase in depth fell short of significance, most likely because of low power. Conclusions about previously exposed vaccinees are limited, since just six or seven AZD1222 recipients were seropositive for SARS-CoV-2 at baseline. Because no samples from the day 14 peak response were available, repertoires could be characterized only after the peak T cell response. Participants were mostly white British, with more females than males. The authors suggested clonal diversity may have been underestimated. The vaccine-associated CD4 TCRs covered the entire spike protein, and the dominant responses fell in regions 160-218 and 743-854. Reportedly, almost half of the unique spike-specific TCRs recognized epitopes lying outside the regions that are mutated in the B.1.351 and B.1.1.7 variants.

The CDR3 regions of human TCRbeta chains were analyzed by immunosequencing. The study's processing was this. Repertoire TCRs were checked for matches against a reference library of SARS-CoV-2-specific TCRs that had been generated using the MIRA antigen-specificity platform. Breadth meant the fraction of unique TCRs that were SARS-CoV-2-associated, whereas depth meant the fraction of total T cells that were SARS-CoV-2-associated. Using the MIRA data, each spike-specific TCR was assigned both to the spike region to which the TCR was reactive and to a CD4 or CD8 class. Log10-transformed breadth and depth values were compared by one-way ANOVA with Sidak's multiple comparisons tests. Sourced from immuneACCESS, this table was stored by TCRdb with only in-frame sequences that have V and J called. A share of the clones is absent; for the studies checked, an unresolved V gene accounts for under half, and the remainder has no known explanation. V and J calls plus clone size are reproduced from that table; the DNA served to infer D and trimming. For this sample there are 130,000 to 150,000 clones; around nine tenths appear just once. 5% of the sample is in the top ten clones.

This specimen's time point label, per the study, means: baseline before first vaccination. Samples from vaccinated people were obtained from the UK trials COV001 and COV002, which included a single-blind randomized controlled phase 2/3 trial of AZD1222 (ChAdOx1 nCoV-19) in healthy adults. For TCRbeta chain sequencing, PBMC samples from trial participants were taken at day 0 and at day 28 after the second dose. The sequence derives from an adult in good health. The chain is made from TRBV2 and TRBJ2-3; 10 central nucleotides agree with TRBD2. The material was peripheral blood, obtained on day 0 of AZD1222 vaccination. The DNA is as follows: TGTGCCAGCAGTGAAGAGGGCCCGACTAGCGGGAGCACAGATACGCAGTATTTT. It translates to CASSEEGPTSGSTDTQYF.